One sample yielded the 5 T cell receptor beta chains listed below, sequenced in a study of cytomegalovirus exposure and HLA in healthy donors. PCR used 60 Vbeta primers and 13 Jbeta primers. The table came from immunoSEQ multiplex PCR; TCRdb's copy has only in-frame clones and leaves some out. This sample has 95,000 to 150,000 clones, with approximately 15% found just once. The specimen sequenced was PBMCs. These receptors all stem from a woman younger than 30 in good health and CMV-seronegative.

This clone was seen a few times. V is TRBV4-3 and J is TRBJ2-5; TRBD2 aligns across 12 bases. CDR1 is LGHNA, CDR2 YSLEER, per germline. The CDR3 extends over 18 amino acids. With V trimmed by 1 base and J by 1 base, 7 bases remained unmatched. The CDR3 sequence: CASSQGPSGGEVQETQYF. The CDR3 nucleotides read TGCGCCAGCAGCCAAGGTCCTAGCGGGGGGGAAGTCCAAGAGACCCAGTACTTC.

The chain joins TRBV11-2 to TRBJ1-1; D is uncertain. The length of the CDR3 is 14 residues. Germline V gives CDR1 SGHAT, CDR2 FQNNGV. V lost 5 bases, J lost 3 bases, and 13 bases lay in between. The chain's CDR3 is CASSQSGPDTEAFF. CDR3 in DNA: TGTGCCAGCAGCCAAAGTGGGCCCGACACTGAAGCTTTCTTT.

This clone was seen a handful of times. This chain connects TRBV7-9 to TRBJ2-7; 7 bases line up with TRBD1. CDR1 is SEHNR and CDR2 is FQNEAQ in the germline V gene (reference sequence). The CDR3 has 15 amino acids. V lost 1 base to trimming and J lost 3 bases; unmatched junction nucleotides: 6. DNA of the CDR3: TGTGCCAGCAGCTTAGATGGACAGGTTTTCTACGAGCAGTACTTC. Amino acid sequence: CASSLDGQVFYEQYF.

This clone was recorded a few times. This rearrangement joins TRBV7-8 to TRBJ1-2; 9 bases align to TRBD1. CDR1 is SGHVS, CDR2 FQNEAQ, per germline. V gave up 0 bases and J gave up 6 bases; unmatched junction bases: 5. The CDR3 has 15 amino acids. CDR3 bases: TGTGCCAGCAGCTTAGCGCAGGGGACAGGGAATGGCTACACCTTC. Encoded protein: CASSLAQGTGNGYTF.

This rearrangement joins TRBV9 to TRBJ2-5; 14 bases align to TRBD2. The CDR3 is made up of 16 amino acids. V lost 3 bases and J lost 2; bases outside the gene matches: 3. Per germline, CDR1 SGDLS and CDR2 YYNGEE. CDR3 loop: CASSAGLAGGQETQYF. The CDR3 region has the DNA TGTGCCAGCAGCGCAGGACTAGCGGGAGGACAAGAGACCCAGTACTTC.